This T cell receptor (beta chain) emerged from a study of blood T cell repertoires in COVID-19. Assay: immunoSEQ multiplex PCR; the TCRdb copy retains only in-frame clones and omits some. The sample records around 100,000 clones, roughly 80% being singletons. Germline CDR1 is SNHLY and CDR2 is FYNNEI. V shed 10 bases and J shed 2 bases, with 18 bases lying between them. The CDR3 loop spans 14 amino acids. The gene calls are TRBV2 and TRBJ2-7, with D possibly matching TRBD1 (7 bases). This sequence was found in a man in his 70s with active or convalescent COVID-19. Sample: peripheral blood. The DNA of the CDR3 is TGTGCCACCTCAGGGGGGCGAGGGACCTACGAGCAGTACTTC. Its protein product is CATSGGRGTYEQYF.